This T cell receptor beta chain was sequenced during a study of OX40 agonist ivuxolimab in advanced cancers. Notes on the study in general: CD8+ T cells (on average) carried more expanded clones than CD4+ T cells.

The method was immunoSEQ multiplex PCR; TCRdb's version includes in-frame clones alone and lacks a portion of them. In the table there are tens of thousands of clones, about 86% of which are singletons. The CDR3 totals 13 residues. CDR1 and CDR2 from the germline V gene are SGHRS and YFSETQ. The V and J ends lost 2 bases and 8 bases respectively, with 10 bases between them. To note about this clone: Its specificity is unknown.

The sequences come from CD4+ or CD8+ T cells sorted from blood, collected in a trial of the OX40 agonist ivuxolimab. V gene TRBV5-1 combines with J gene TRBJ1-4, with D unresolved. This TCR came from an adult with an advanced solid tumor such as melanoma, head and neck, liver or kidney cancer. The DNA of the CDR3 is TGCGCCAGCAGCTTAGTAGGCGGGGAAAAACTGTTTTTT. Translating it yields CASSLVGGEKLFF.